Presented here are 16 T cell receptor beta chains from one specimen sequenced in a study of OX40 agonist ivuxolimab in advanced cancers. Profiled with immunoSEQ multiplex PCR; TCRdb holds only in-frame clones, not every one. The table has about 53,000 clones, 80% to 90% seen once; the top ten hold about a tenth. This specimen consisted of CD4+ or CD8+ T cells sorted from blood, obtained in a trial of the OX40 agonist ivuxolimab. The receptors were gathered from an adult with an advanced solid tumor such as melanoma, head and neck, liver or kidney cancer.

The gene calls are TRBV28 and TRBJ1-3, with D possibly being TRBD1 (5 bases). Germline CDR1 and CDR2: MDHEN and SYDVKM. The CDR3 runs 15 residues. The V end lost 8 bases, the J end lost 4 bases, and 18 bases lay between the germline ends. The CDR3 spells CASFTYQGSGNTIYF. As DNA, the CDR3 is TGTGCCAGCTTTACGTACCAGGGATCAGGAAACACCATATATTTT.

The table lists this clone with a count of one. The genes are TRBV4-1 and TRBJ1-6, with TRBD1 matching over 10 bases. Looked up from germline, CDR1 is MGHRA and CDR2 is YSYEKL. This CDR3 has 15 amino acids. V lost 4 bases, J lost 7 bases, and 4 bases stayed unmatched. The CDR3 loop is CASSPRTGGNSPLHF. CDR3 bases: TGCGCCAGCAGCCCCCGGACAGGGGGAAATTCACCCCTCCACTTT.

The gene calls are TRBV5-1 and TRBJ2-7, with a weak D call TRBD2 (6 bases). CDR1 is SGHRS and CDR2 is YFSETQ in the germline V gene. V gave up 0 bases and J gave up 4 bases, with 14 bases separating them. There are 15 residues in the CDR3. For the CDR3, the DNA is TGCGCCAGCAGCTTGGACGGGGGAGTCCCGTACGAGCAGTACTTC. It encodes CASSLDGGVPYEQYF.

In this sample, this clone turned up once. V is TRBV4-1 and J is TRBJ2-1; 9 bases agree with TRBD2. Germline V lookup: CDR1 MGHRA, CDR2 YSYEKL. The CDR3 contains 17 residues. V was clipped by 3 bases and J by 4 bases; unmatched bases: 10. In nucleotides, the CDR3 is TGCGCCAGCAGCCACCAGGAAGCGGGGGGCTTTTACAATGAGCAGTTCTTC. It is translated as CASSHQEAGGFYNEQFF.

The rearrangement links TRBV5-6 to TRBJ2-5, with a possible D match to TRBD1 (7 bases). In germline, CDR1 is SGHDT, CDR2 YYEEEE. The ends were cut back, 0 bases at V and 2 bases at J, with 11 bases in the middle. The CDR3 is made up of 15 amino acids. In nucleotides, the CDR3 is TGTGCCAGCAGCTTGGTGGAGGGGGCACAAGAGACCCAGTACTTC. Translating gives CASSLVEGAQETQYF.

This chain uses TRBV19 with TRBJ1-2, with unresolved D. This CDR3 has 12 residues. Per germline, CDR1 LNHDA and CDR2 SQIVND (reference sequence). V lost 11 bases and J 4 bases, leaving 14 bases between the germline ends. The CDR3 nucleotides are TGTGCCTGCTGGGAGGTAGTCTATGGCTACACCTTC. Amino acids: CACWEVVYGYTF.

The sample holds a few counts of this clone. The chain employs TRBV28 and TRBJ2-5, with D perhaps matching TRBD1 or TRBD2 (5 bases each). The ends were cut back, 6 bases at V and 4 bases at J, with 21 bases in the middle. The CDR3 spans 16 residues. The germline CDR1 and CDR2 sequences are MDHEN and SYDVKM. CDR3 DNA: TGTGCCAGCAGCCCACCGGGGACGGACATTGGAGAGACCCAGTACTTC. It is translated as CASSPPGTDIGETQYF.

This chain joins TRBV6-1 and TRBJ1-1; D call uncertain. The germline V and J ends were trimmed by 7 bases and 4 bases, with 19 bases remaining between them. CDR1 and CDR2 from the germline V gene are MNHNS and SASEGT. CDR3 length equals 15 residues. The CDR3 DNA is TGTGCCAGCAAGTCAGCTCATCCTTTAGGCACTGAAGCTTTCTTT. Translating it yields CASKSAHPLGTEAFF.

The genes are TRBV4-3 and TRBJ2-7; perhaps TRBD1 as D (6 bases). V lost 0 bases, J lost 2 bases, and 8 bases lay in between. CDR1 is LGHNA, CDR2 YSLEER, per germline. This CDR3 has 14 residues. CDR3 region: CASSQDRGTYEQYF. Written as DNA, the CDR3 is TGCGCCAGCAGCCAAGACAGGGGCACCTACGAGCAGTACTTC.

Of note for this clone: The same CDR3 is also encoded by other DNA sequences in this sample. This chain joins TRBV20-1 and TRBJ1-1; D not certain. CDR3 size: 11 residues. Per germline, CDR1 DFQATT and CDR2 SNEGSKA (reference sequence). V lost 5 bases, J lost 2 bases, and 6 bases lay in between. This CDR3 is CSAPDNTEAFF. The DNA of the CDR3 is TGCAGTGCTCCGGATAACACTGAAGCTTTCTTT.

The chain couples TRBV30 to TRBJ1-4; D unclear. Germline values: CDR1 GTSNPN, CDR2 SVGIG (reference sequence). Trimming cost V 3 bases and J 5 bases, with 10 bases left between them. The CDR3 totals 13 residues. Here the CDR3 reads CAWSGSLNEKLFF. For the CDR3, the DNA is TGTGCCTGGAGCGGGTCTTTAAATGAAAAACTGTTTTTT.

The gene calls are TRBV28 and TRBJ2-2; 7 positions agree with TRBD1. Trimming removed 6 bases from V and 6 bases from J; junction bases left unmatched: 7. The CDR3 covers 14 residues. Germline CDR1 is MDHEN and CDR2 is SYDVKM. The CDR3 DNA is TGTGCCAGCAGAAGGACAGGCGATGCCGGGGAGCTGTTTTTT. Amino acid sequence: CASRRTGDAGELFF.

The chain couples TRBV2 to TRBJ2-3; 8 nucleotides line up with TRBD2. V lost 6 bases to trimming and J lost 5 bases; unmatched junction nucleotides: 7. There are 14 residues in the CDR3. Germline CDR1 reads SNHLY; CDR2 reads FYNNEI. CDR3 nucleotide sequence: TGTGCCAGCAGGCGGACTAGCATTGGAGATACGCAGTATTTT. Translating it yields CASRRTSIGDTQYF.

The chain is built from TRBV6-6 and TRBJ2-2, with D perhaps matching TRBD1 or TRBD2 (5 bases each). This CDR3 has 15 amino acids. Germline lookup yields CDR1 MNHNY and CDR2 SVGAGI (reference sequence). The V end lost 6 bases, the J end lost 1 base, and 12 bases lay between the germline ends. The CDR3 DNA follows: TGTGCCAGCAGCCCGGGAAGGGGGAACACCGGGGAGCTGTTTTTT. As protein: CASSPGRGNTGELFF.

This clone came up once. The chain recombines TRBV19 with TRBJ2-1; 8 bases map to TRBD2. The germline V gene has CDR1 LNHDA and CDR2 SQIVND (reference sequence). The J segment lost 7 bases and the V segment lost 5 bases, leaving 10 bases of the junction unmatched. This CDR3 region has 15 residues. Written as DNA, the CDR3 is TGTGCCAGTAGTCTGGGGACTAGGGTAGGGAATGAGCAGTTCTTC. As protein: CASSLGTRVGNEQFF.

This rearrangement joins TRBV29-1 to TRBJ2-1; TRBD2 is a possible D gene (6 bases). This CDR3 region has 15 residues. Germline CDR1 reads SQVTM; CDR2 reads ANQGSEA. Between the trimmed V and J ends, which lost 7 bases and 8 bases, there was a span of 24 bases. For the CDR3, the DNA is TGCAGCGCGACCGTAGTAGCGGCGGCCGGGGATGAGCAGTTCTTC. Translating gives CSATVVAAAGDEQFF.